This T cell receptor beta chain was documented in a study of OX40 agonist ivuxolimab in advanced cancers. Study-wide findings and caveats: Among the least clonally expanded were partial responders at 0.1-3.0 mg/kg.

Libraries were prepared by immunoSEQ multiplex PCR; TCRdb keeps only in-frame clonotypes and omits some of them. The table has 25,000 to 40,000 clones, roughly 84% seen once. The ends were cut back, 2 bases at V and 5 bases at J, with 19 bases in the middle. Germline V gene data show CDR1 as SGHVS and CDR2 as FNYEAQ. The CDR3 is 16 residues long. At baseline, cycle 4 day 1, and cycle 7 day 1, blood was sampled. Note on this clone: Its antigen remains unidentified.

This sequence originates from an adult with an advanced solid tumor such as melanoma, head and neck, liver or kidney cancer. V gene TRBV7-6 combines with J gene TRBJ2-7; possibly TRBD2 for D (5 bases). Sample: CD4+ or CD8+ T cells sorted from blood, taken in a trial of the OX40 agonist ivuxolimab. Here the CDR3 DNA reads TGTGCCAGCAGCTTACGGAGCCCCAGAGGGCTCCACGAGCAGTACTTC. Translated, it gives CASSLRSPRGLHEQYF.